This passage covers 27 T cell receptor beta chains from one sample sequenced in a study of T cells in Graves' hyperthyroidism and ophthalmopathy. TCR beta CDR3 regions were amplified from RNA. During a first-round RT-PCR of the TCR CDR3, the HTBI primer set was used. Each CDR3 protein gets one entry after TCRdb re-called the multiplex PCR reads with MiXCR. Of about 640,000 distinct CDR3 sequences in the sample, less than 25% were seen once. Sequencing was done on a sample of blood. The receptors derive from a man aged 25-45 years with Graves' ophthalmopathy.

The chain employs TRBV20-1 and TRBJ2-1, with D possibly being TRBD2 (5 bases). With 3 bases removed from V and 4 bases from J, the gap between germline ends came to 13 bases. Germline V CDR1 and CDR2: DFQATT, SNEGSKA (reference sequence). The CDR3 covers 14 residues. This CDR3 is CSASPGFLYNEQFF. The DNA for the CDR3 is TGCAGTGCTAGTCCGGGGTTCCTTTACAATGAGCAGTTCTTC.

This clonotype showed up just a few times. The chain uses TRBV7-2 and TRBJ2-1, with 10 bases aligning to TRBD2. The CDR3 has 18 residues. Germline V lookup: CDR1 SGHTA, CDR2 FQGNSA. V was clipped by 1 base and J by 9 bases; unmatched bases: 15. The CDR3 reads CASSLGSGAGGRFGEQFF. CDR3 DNA sequence: TGTGCCAGCAGCTTAGGGTCTGGAGCGGGAGGGCGTTTTGGTGAGCAGTTCTTC.

The V gene is TRBV3-1, the J gene TRBJ2-6; D may be TRBD1 or TRBD2 (5 bases each). Trimming stripped 2 bases from V and 2 bases from J, with 16 bases between. The CDR3 spans 18 residues. In germline, CDR1 is LGHDT, CDR2 YNNKEL (reference sequence). The chain's CDR3 is CASSQRGSGQTGANVLTF. The CDR3 DNA sequence: TGTGCCAGCAGCCAACGCGGGTCAGGACAAACTGGGGCCAACGTCCTGACTTTC.

This rearrangement joins TRBV6-1 to TRBJ2-6; possibly TRBD1 or TRBD2 for D (6 bases each). The germline V and J ends were trimmed by 6 bases and 1 base, with 16 bases remaining between them. This CDR3 is built from 17 residues. CDR1 MNHNS and CDR2 SASEGT come from the germline V gene. CDR3 in amino acids: CASSEGGLSSGANVLTF. DNA for the CDR3: TGTGCCAGCAGCGAGGGGGGATTGTCTTCTGGGGCCAACGTCCTGACTTTC.

The J gene is TRBJ2-7, the V gene TRBV20-1; perhaps TRBD1 as D (6 bases). This CDR3 region has 15 residues. V lost 6 bases to trimming and J lost 2 bases, with 20 bases between them. Germline values: CDR1 DFQATT, CDR2 SNEGSKA (reference sequence). CDR3 in DNA: TGCAGTGCCCAGAAGGGCGGACAGCGTCCCTACGAGCAGTACTTC. Translated: CSAQKGGQRPYEQYF.

This chain uses TRBV28 with TRBJ1-4, with 7 bases identical to TRBD1. In germline, CDR1 is MDHEN, CDR2 SYDVKM. This CDR3 region has 15 residues. V shed 2 bases and J 8 bases; nucleotides not matched to a gene: 8. The CDR3: CASSLEQGTGEKLFF. The CDR3 DNA is TGTGCCAGCAGTTTAGAACAGGGGACGGGGGAAAAACTGTTTTTT.

In its sample, this clonotype was seen many times. The chain employs TRBV6-2 or TRBV6-3 and TRBJ2-3; 7 bases map to TRBD1. Germline V lookup: CDR1 MNHEY, CDR2 SVGEGT. CDR3 size: 15 residues. V was clipped by 2 bases and J by 0 bases; unmatched bases: 2. The CDR3: CASSYQGVSTDTQYF. CDR3 nucleotides: TGTGCCAGCAGTTACCAGGGGGTGAGCACAGATACGCAGTATTTT.

The gene calls are TRBV5-1 and TRBJ2-5; 11 positions agree with TRBD2. The CDR3 extends over 15 amino acids. V dropped 3 bases and J dropped 4; count of bases not matched to a gene: 5. Looked up from germline, CDR1 is SGHRS and CDR2 is YFSETQ. The CDR3 nucleotides read TGCGCCAGCAGCTCGATTAGCGGGAGGGGAGAGACCCAGTACTTC. This encodes CASSSISGRGETQYF.

There are many counts of this clonotype. The rearrangement links TRBV2 to TRBJ1-6; D unresolved. CDR1 SNHLY and CDR2 FYNNEI come from the germline V gene. V was trimmed by 6 bases and J by 6 bases, leaving 12 bases between them. CDR3 length: 14 amino acids. The CDR3 reads CASRVGGINSPLHF. The CDR3, as DNA: TGTGCCAGCAGGGTTGGAGGGATTAATTCACCCCTCCACTTT.

The table lists this clonotype with a few counts. The V and J genes are TRBV6-1 and TRBJ2-2; D may be TRBD1 or TRBD2 (5 bases each). The CDR3 consists of 12 residues. The germline V gene encodes CDR1 MNHNS and CDR2 SASEGT. Trimming shortened V by 5 bases and J by 9 bases, and 10 bases separated the two germline ends. The CDR3 DNA reads TGTGCCAGCAGTCCAATGGGACGGGAGCTGTTTTTT. The encoded protein is CASSPMGRELFF.

This clonotype was found many times. A much larger clone is a single base away; this may be a read error. The chain recombines TRBV2 with TRBJ1-5, with 10 bases aligning to TRBD1. Germline loops: CDR1 SNHLY, CDR2 FYNNEI. Germline trimming cut 8 bases from V and 2 bases from J; bases unmatched to any gene: 3. The CDR3 has 14 amino acids. CDR3 loop: CASGGQGGNQPQHF. CDR3 coding DNA: TGTGCCAGCGGTGGACAGGGGGGCAATCAGCCCCAGCATTTT.

This clonotype appeared a single time. V gene TRBV5-6 combines with J gene TRBJ2-5; TRBD1 aligns across 9 bases. The V and J ends lost 2 bases and 4 bases, in that order; junction bases with no gene match: 15. Germline V CDR1 and CDR2: SGHDT, YYEEEE. The CDR3 length is 18 residues. Written as DNA, the CDR3 is TGTGCCAGCAGCTTTTCGGACAGGGGAAGTTTGATGATAGAGACCCAGTACTTC. Its protein is CASSFSDRGSLMIETQYF.

This clonotype showed up just a few times. The chain uses TRBV24-1 and TRBJ2-7, with D possibly matching TRBD2 (6 bases). The CDR3 is 14 residues long. V was clipped by 4 bases and J by 3 bases, with 12 bases between them. Looked up from germline, CDR1 is KGHDR and CDR2 is SFDVKD. The CDR3 DNA is TGTGCCACCAGTGACACCGGGGGATACTACGAGCAGTACTTC. The encoded protein is CATSDTGGYYEQYF.

This rearrangement joins TRBV12-3 or TRBV12-4 to TRBJ2-1, with 7 bases that match TRBD2. V lost 1 base and J lost 3; bases outside the gene matches: 3. The CDR3 runs to 15 residues. This chain's CDR3 is CASSLGGSNYNEQFF. The CDR3 DNA follows: TGTGCCAGCAGTTTAGGCGGGAGCAACTACAATGAGCAGTTCTTC.

This clonotype was picked up many times. The rearrangement links TRBV27 to TRBJ2-1; D gene uncertain. Deletions cut 6 bases from V and 3 bases from J, with 6 bases between. CDR3 length equals 12 residues. CDR1 MNHEY and CDR2 SMNVEV come from the germline V gene (reference sequence). The chain's CDR3 is CASRRYYNEQFF. The CDR3 DNA is TGTGCCAGCAGAAGGTACTACAATGAGCAGTTCTTC.

This clonotype was recorded many times. The CDR3 sequence: CASREGTEAFF. The CDR3 DNA reads as TGTGCCAGCAGGGAGGGCACTGAAGCTTTCTTT. V is TRBV28 and J is TRBJ1-1, with D unresolved. Germline CDR1 MDHEN, CDR2 SYDVKM. The CDR3 totals 11 residues. The ends were cut back, 6 bases at V and 4 bases at J, with 6 bases in the middle.

A word on this clonotype: A much bigger clone sits one base away, suggesting this may be a read error. This chain connects TRBV2 to TRBJ2-2, with D unresolved. The CDR3 is 17 residues long. Germline V gene sequence: CDR1 SNHLY, CDR2 FYNNEI. Trimming pared 3 bases from V and 3 bases from J, leaving 17 bases between. DNA for the CDR3: TGTGCCAGCAGTGAGATGGGGTTGCGAGCTGACACCGGGGAGCTGTTTTTT. Translation: CASSEMGLRADTGELFF.

The chain uses TRBV6-4 and TRBJ2-1; 8 nucleotides match TRBD2. The trim removed 4 bases at V and 2 bases at J, leaving 7 bases unmatched. The CDR3 loop spans 16 amino acids. CDR1 MRHNA and CDR2 SNTAGT come from the germline V gene. The CDR3 DNA sequence: TGTGCCAGCAGTGTAGCCTCGGGAGGGCCCTACAATGAGCAGTTCTTC. Translating it yields CASSVASGGPYNEQFF.

This clonotype was counted only a few times. The V and J genes are TRBV28 and TRBJ1-6, with D possibly TRBD1 on 5 matching bases. This CDR3 comprises 15 residues. Trimming took off 2 bases at V and 4 bases at J, with 9 bases between the two ends. Germline CDR1 and CDR2: MDHEN and SYDVKM. DNA for the CDR3: TGTGCCAGCAGTTTAGGACACTCATATAATTCACCCCTCCACTTT. It yields the protein CASSLGHSYNSPLHF.

The chain recombines TRBV12-3 or TRBV12-4 with TRBJ1-4; possible D gene TRBD1, 6 bases. The germline V and J ends were trimmed by 7 bases and 5 bases, with 11 bases remaining between them. The CDR3 contains 13 residues. The CDR3 DNA reads TGTGCCAGCAAGCCCAGGGGCAATGAAAAACTGTTTTTT. It codes for CASKPRGNEKLFF.

The chain joins TRBV20-1 to TRBJ1-1; tentatively, D is TRBD1 (5 bases). With 0 bases removed from V and 5 bases from J, the gap between germline ends came to 16 bases. Germline CDR1 DFQATT, CDR2 SNEGSKA (reference sequence). The CDR3 has 15 residues. The CDR3 DNA follows: TGCAGTGCTAGAGAGAATTCGCTGGGGCGGACTGAAGCTTTCTTT. Amino acid sequence: CSARENSLGRTEAFF.

This clonotype has at least ten counts. V and J are TRBV20-1 and TRBJ2-7; the match to TRBD2 covers 13 bases. Germline CDR1 reads DFQATT; CDR2 reads SNEGSKA (reference sequence). The CDR3 is 16 residues long. J lost 0 bases, V lost 6 bases, and 8 bases had no gene match. CDR3 loop: CSADGTSGTSSYEQYF. The CDR3 DNA reads TGCAGTGCCGACGGGACTAGCGGGACCAGCTCCTACGAGCAGTACTTC.

The chain couples TRBV5-5 to TRBJ2-2, with 10 bases fitting TRBD2. Trimming cost V 2 bases and J 6 bases; bases outside gene matches: 4. The CDR3 loop spans 15 amino acids. Germline-derived CDR1 and CDR2 are SGHKS and YYEKEE (reference sequence). CDR3 sequence reads: CASSFSSGSAGELFF. Here the CDR3 DNA reads TGTGCCAGCAGCTTTTCTAGCGGGAGCGCCGGGGAGCTGTTTTTT.

This chain joins TRBV9 and TRBJ1-2; 12 bases align to TRBD1. With V trimmed by 3 bases and J by 2 bases, 2 bases remained unmatched. CDR1 SGDLS and CDR2 YYNGEE come from the germline V gene. The CDR3 runs 15 residues. The CDR3 sequence: CASSEGQGANYGYTF. CDR3 nucleotide sequence: TGTGCCAGCAGCGAGGGACAGGGGGCCAACTATGGCTACACCTTC. Combining the CDR3 with reference TRBV9 and TRBJ1-2 gives the whole variable domain DSGVTQTPKHLITATGQRVTLRCSPRSGDLSVYWYQQSLDQGLQFLIQYYNGEERAKGNILERFSAQQFPDLHSELNLSSLELGDSALYFCASSEGQGANYGYTFGSGTRLTVV.

A remark on this clonotype: A junction end diverges from the germline sequence, so it may reflect a read error. This rearrangement joins TRBV20-1 to TRBJ2-1; D is tentatively TRBD1 or TRBD2 (5 bases each). The CDR3 is 16 amino acids. Germline CDR1 is DFQATT and CDR2 is SNEGSKA (reference sequence). The CDR3 is CSAFTLWRVMDNGQFF. In DNA, the CDR3 is TGCAGTGCCTTCACCCTCTGGCGGGTCATGGACAATGGGCAGTTCTTC.

Many counts were recorded for this clonotype. The gene calls are TRBV11-2 and TRBJ2-5, with 9 bases matching TRBD2. V was clipped by 0 bases and J by 1 base; unmatched bases: 3. CDR1 is SGHAT, CDR2 FQNNGV, per germline. CDR3 length equals 16 residues. CDR3 sequence reads: CASSLDSSGVQETQYF. The CDR3 DNA sequence: TGTGCCAGCAGCTTAGATTCTAGCGGGGTCCAAGAGACCCAGTACTTC.

This clonotype was detected once. The rearrangement uses TRBV11-2 and TRBJ2-3; D perhaps matches TRBD1 (5 bases). V lost 1 base and J 4 bases, leaving 12 bases between the germline ends. The CDR3 is 15 residues long. Germline CDR1 reads SGHAT; CDR2 reads FQNNGV. The CDR3 is CASSLGSGLADTQYF. Here the CDR3 DNA reads TGTGCCAGCAGCTTAGGATCAGGGCTGGCAGATACGCAGTATTTT.